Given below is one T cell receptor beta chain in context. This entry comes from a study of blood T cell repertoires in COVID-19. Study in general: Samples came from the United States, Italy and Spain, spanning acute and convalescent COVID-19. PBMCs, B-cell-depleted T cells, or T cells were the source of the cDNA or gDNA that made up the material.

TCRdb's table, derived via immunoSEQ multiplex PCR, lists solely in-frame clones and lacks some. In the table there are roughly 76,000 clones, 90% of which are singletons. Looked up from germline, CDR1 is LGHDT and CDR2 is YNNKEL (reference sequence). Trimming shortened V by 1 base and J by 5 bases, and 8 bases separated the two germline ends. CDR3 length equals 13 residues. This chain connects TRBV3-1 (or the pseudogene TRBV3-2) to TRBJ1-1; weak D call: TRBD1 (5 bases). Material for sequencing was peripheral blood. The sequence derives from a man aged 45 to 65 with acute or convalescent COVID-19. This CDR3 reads CASSQVRQTEAFF. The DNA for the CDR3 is TGTGCCAGCAGCCAAGTCAGACAGACTGAAGCTTTCTTT.